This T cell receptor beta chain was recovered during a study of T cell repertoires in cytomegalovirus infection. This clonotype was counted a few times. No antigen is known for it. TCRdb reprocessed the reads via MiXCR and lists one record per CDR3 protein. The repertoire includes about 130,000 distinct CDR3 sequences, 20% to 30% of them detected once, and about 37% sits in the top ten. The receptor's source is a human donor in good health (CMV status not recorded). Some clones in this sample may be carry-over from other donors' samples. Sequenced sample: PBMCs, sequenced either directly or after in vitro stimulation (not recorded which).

The CDR3 protein is CASSQDGLAGVTDTQYF. The DNA of the CDR3 is TGCGCCAGCAGCCAAGATGGCCTAGCGGGCGTCACAGATACGCAGTATTTT. This chain joins TRBV4-3 and TRBJ2-3; 8 positions agree with TRBD2. Germline V gives CDR1 LGHNA, CDR2 YSLEER. The CDR3 contains 17 residues. Trimming removed 0 bases from V and 2 bases from J; junction bases left unmatched: 7.